This is a list of T cell receptor beta chains from one sample in a study of OX40 agonist ivuxolimab in advanced cancers. Produced via immunoSEQ multiplex PCR; TCRdb's table is partial and in-frame only. Altogether about 62,000 clones are present, around 74% being singletons, with the ten largest covering approximately 11%. The sample was CD4+ or CD8+ T cells sorted from blood, taken in a trial of the OX40 agonist ivuxolimab. These receptors originate from an adult with an advanced solid tumor such as melanoma, head and neck, liver or kidney cancer. Each CDR3 is given with its conserved first and last residue. Each record gives: clone size, V gene, D gene, J gene, CDR3 protein, CDR3 DNA. The D gene is left open where the match is weak. Some rows mark clone size as missing; the rest say once, few, many or name a class of expanded clone.

clone_size: -
v_call: TRBV19
d_call: -
j_call: TRBJ1-5
cdr3_aa: CASSPQDTVGPQHF
cdr3_nt: TGTGCCAGTAGTCCACAGGACACCGTGGGGCCCCAGCATTTT

clone_size: -
v_call: TRBV2
d_call: TRBD1
j_call: TRBJ2-4
cdr3_aa: CASSDLYRGPGDIQYF
cdr3_nt: TGTGCCAGCAGTGACCTTTACAGGGGGCCGGGTGACATTCAGTACTTC

clone_size: -
v_call: TRBV15
d_call: TRBD1
j_call: TRBJ1-1
cdr3_aa: CATSSRGTGGRKAFF
cdr3_nt: TGTGCCACCAGCAGCCGCGGGACAGGGGGTAGGAAAGCTTTCTTT

clone_size: -
v_call: TRBV11-2
d_call: -
j_call: TRBJ2-2
cdr3_aa: CASSELAGELFF
cdr3_nt: TGTGCCAGCAGCGAACTAGCCGGGGAGCTGTTTTTT

clone_size: -
v_call: TRBV7-6
d_call: -
j_call: TRBJ1-3
cdr3_aa: CASSLAWVGSSISGNTIYF
cdr3_nt: TGTGCCAGCAGCTTAGCCTGGGTTGGTAGCTCGATCTCTGGAAACACCATATATTTT

clone_size: -
v_call: TRBV27
d_call: TRBD1
j_call: TRBJ2-6
cdr3_aa: CASSRQGRSGANVLTF
cdr3_nt: TGTGCCAGCAGTCGACAGGGGCGATCTGGGGCCAACGTCCTGACTTTC

clone_size: -
v_call: TRBV11-3
d_call: -
j_call: TRBJ1-2
cdr3_aa: CASSGMGNYGYTF
cdr3_nt: TGTGCCAGCAGCGGTATGGGAAACTATGGCTACACCTTC

clone_size: -
v_call: TRBV18
d_call: -
j_call: TRBJ2-3
cdr3_aa: CASSPQGLGADTQYF
cdr3_nt: TGTGCCAGCTCACCCCAGGGACTGGGGGCAGATACGCAGTATTTT

clone_size: -
v_call: TRBV6-5
d_call: -
j_call: TRBJ2-7
cdr3_aa: CASSTHPTGYEQYF
cdr3_nt: TGTGCCAGCAGTACCCATCCGACGGGCTACGAGCAGTACTTC

clone_size: -
v_call: TRBV11-1
d_call: TRBD2
j_call: TRBJ2-1
cdr3_aa: CASSLSGTSSNEQFF
cdr3_nt: TGTGCCAGCAGCTTATCCGGGACTAGCTCGAATGAGCAGTTCTTC

clone_size: few
v_call: TRBV14
d_call: TRBD1
j_call: TRBJ2-1
cdr3_aa: CASSSRDRGLLQFF
cdr3_nt: TGTGCCAGCAGCAGCCGGGACAGGGGTCTTTTGCAGTTCTTC

clone_size: -
v_call: TRBV4-3
d_call: -
j_call: TRBJ1-2
cdr3_aa: CASSLRAGLVDGYTF
cdr3_nt: TGCGCCAGCAGCCTCCGCGCAGGGCTGGTGGATGGCTACACCTTC

clone_size: -
v_call: TRBV7-2
d_call: TRBD1
j_call: TRBJ2-5
cdr3_aa: CASSLLGGTETQYF
cdr3_nt: TGTGCCAGCAGCTTGCTAGGGGGCACAGAGACCCAGTACTTC

clone_size: -
v_call: TRBV7-2
d_call: TRBD2
j_call: TRBJ2-5
cdr3_aa: CASSSGTSRETQYF
cdr3_nt: TGTGCCAGCAGCTCCGGGACTAGCCGAGAGACCCAGTACTTC

clone_size: -
v_call: TRBV9
d_call: -
j_call: TRBJ2-7
cdr3_aa: CASSSRSQGSRYEQYF
cdr3_nt: TGTGCCAGCAGCTCCCGATCACAGGGTTCAAGGTACGAGCAGTACTTC

clone_size: -
v_call: TRBV6-1
d_call: TRBD1
j_call: TRBJ1-4
cdr3_aa: CASMWGGQGAGELFF
cdr3_nt: TGTGCCAGCATGTGGGGGGGGCAGGGGGCCGGAGAACTGTTTTTT

clone_size: -
v_call: TRBV18
d_call: TRBD2
j_call: TRBJ2-1
cdr3_aa: CASSPTQGGNEQFF
cdr3_nt: TGTGCCAGCTCACCAACCCAGGGAGGGAATGAGCAGTTCTTC

clone_size: -
v_call: TRBV19
d_call: TRBD2
j_call: TRBJ2-1
cdr3_aa: CASSIGLAGGYNEQFF
cdr3_nt: TGTGCCAGTAGTATTGGACTAGCGGGAGGGTACAATGAGCAGTTCTTC